Listed here are 12 T cell receptor beta chains from one sample, sequenced in a study of spatial heterogeneity in lung cancer. Described time point: sample taken at primary tumor resection. The sequenced material consisted of unsorted whole RNA from tumor, nontumor lung or frozen PBMC. TCRdb analysed the 5' RACE reads with MiXCR anew, one entry per CDR3 protein. The profile shows roughly 6,900 distinct CDR3 sequences, approximately 6% of them singletons. The starting material was normal lung tissue next to the tumor, obtained at surgery. These receptors came from a female donor with early-stage non-small cell lung cancer.

The table lists this clonotype with many counts. This beta chain is an unintended read in a library built for alpha chains; its size means little. The V call is TRBV5-1, the J call TRBJ2-5; maybe TRBD1 (5 bases). This CDR3 has 13 residues. The germline CDR1 and CDR2 sequences are SGHRS and YFSETQ. The V and J ends lost 6 bases and 2 bases respectively, with 11 bases between them. The DNA for the CDR3 is TGCGCCAGCATGCTGGGGCGGCAAGAGACCCAGTACTTC. It codes for CASMLGRQETQYF.

At least ten counts were recorded for this clonotype. The size of this beta chain means little, since it is a stray read in a library made for alpha chains. This chain links TRBV4-1 with TRBJ2-7, with TRBD2 matching 11 bases. In germline, CDR1 is MGHRA, CDR2 YSYEKL. CDR3 length equals 18 residues. V shed 1 base and J 0 bases; nucleotides not matched to a gene: 8. This CDR3 reads CASSQGLAGGHSSYEQYF. DNA of the CDR3: TGCGCCAGCAGCCAAGGGCTAGCGGGAGGCCACAGCTCCTACGAGCAGTACTTC.

There are many counts of this clonotype. As an off-target read in a library built for alpha chains, this beta chain has a frequency of little significance. DNA for the CDR3: TGTGCCAGCAGCAAGACAGGGGTGCGGGAGGACGACAATGAGCAGTTCTTC. Its protein is CASSKTGVREDDNEQFF. The gene calls are TRBV5-6 and TRBJ2-1; D might be TRBD1 or TRBD2, each matching 8 bases. CDR1 SGHDT and CDR2 YYEEEE come from the germline V gene. Trimming cost V 4 bases and J 5 bases, with 22 bases left between them. CDR3 length equals 17 residues.

This clonotype is categorized as medium-sized (0.01 to 0.1%). This beta chain is a stray sequence in a library constructed for alpha chains; its clone size is not meaningful. The rearrangement links TRBV5-1 to TRBJ2-5, with 8 bases that match TRBD2. The CDR3 is made up of 15 amino acids. The germline V gene encodes CDR1 SGHRS and CDR2 YFSETQ. The trim removed 2 bases at V and 5 bases at J, leaving 8 bases unmatched. In DNA form, the CDR3 reads TGCGCCAGCAGCTTCGAAGCGGGAGTTGGTGAGACCCAGTACTTC. Residues: CASSFEAGVGETQYF. Using reference TRBV5-1 and TRBJ2-5 for the parts outside the CDR3, the full variable domain is KAGVTQTPRYLIKTRGQQVTLSCSPISGHRSVSWYQQTPGQGLQFLFEYFSETQRNKGNFPGRFSGRQFSNSRSEMNVSTLELGDSALYLCASSFEAGVGETQYFGPGTRLLVL.

In its sample, this clonotype was seen many times. Because this beta chain is a stray read in a library intended to capture alpha chains, its abundance should not be given much weight. The chain links TRBV15 to TRBJ1-1; D gene uncertain. Germline V gene sequence: CDR1 LNHNV, CDR2 YYDKDF (reference sequence). This CDR3 spans 14 amino acids. Between the trimmed V and J ends, which lost 2 bases and 4 bases, there was a span of 11 bases. CDR3 sequence reads: CATSRTGTGTEAFF. The CDR3 coding sequence is TGTGCCACCAGCAGAACCGGTACGGGCACTGAAGCTTTCTTT. The whole variable domain, filled in from reference TRBV15 and TRBJ1-1, reads DAMVIQNPRYQVTQFGKPVTLSCSQTLNHNVMYWYQQKSSQAPKLLFHYYDKDFNNEADTPDNFQSRRPNTSFCFLDIRSPGLGDTAMYLCATSRTGTGTEAFFGQGTRLTVV.

The table lists this clonotype with many counts. This beta chain is off target for a library built for alpha chains, so its abundance means little. V and J are TRBV24-1 and TRBJ1-1; 8 nucleotides agree with TRBD1. Germline trimming cut 10 bases from V and 5 bases from J; bases unmatched to any gene: 8. CDR3 length: 13 residues. Per the germline V gene, CDR1 is KGHDR and CDR2 is SFDVKD. CDR3 protein: CATQTGVRTEAFF. The CDR3 DNA follows: TGTGCCACACAGACAGGGGTTCGTACTGAAGCTTTCTTT.

This clonotype was observed a few times. For a library built for alpha chains, this beta chain is a stray read; little rests on its size. The rearrangement uses TRBV6-5 and TRBJ2-5; TRBD2 aligns across 11 bases. Trimming cost V 10 bases and J 0 bases; bases outside gene matches: 10. CDR1 is MNHEY and CDR2 is SVGAGI in the germline V gene. This CDR3 contains 16 residues. The CDR3 sequence: CANRPLAGGNQETQYF. The CDR3 region has the DNA TGTGCCAACAGGCCGCTAGCGGGAGGAAACCAAGAGACCCAGTACTTC.

Ten or more counts support this clonotype. This beta chain was picked up by a library intended for alpha chains and is off target, so its count carries little meaning. This rearrangement joins TRBV2 to TRBJ1-5; D is undetermined. The CDR3 is made up of 13 amino acids. CDR1 and CDR2 from the germline V gene are SNHLY and FYNNEI. The V end was cut by 7 bases, the J end by 2 bases, with 9 bases between. As DNA, the CDR3 is TGTGCCAGCACGGGCACCGGCAATCAGCCCCAGCATTTT. Translated, it gives CASTGTGNQPQHF.

In this sample, this clonotype is medium-sized. The size of this beta chain means little, since it is a stray read in a library made for alpha chains. The gene calls are TRBV30 and TRBJ1-3; TRBD1 is a possible D gene (5 bases). Trimming pared 0 bases from V and 0 bases from J, leaving 15 bases between. The CDR3 sequence is 17 residues long. The V gene's germline CDR1 is GTSNPN and CDR2 SVGIG (reference sequence). CDR3 nucleotide sequence: TGTGCCTGGAGTGTATGGGGCCCGGGGAGCTCTGGAAACACCATATATTTT. Its protein product is CAWSVWGPGSSGNTIYF.

This clonotype came up a few times. As an off-target read in a library built for alpha chains, this beta chain has a frequency of little significance. The chain recombines TRBV29-1 with TRBJ1-4; 8 bases are a match to TRBD1. V lost 5 bases and J lost 8; bases outside the gene matches: 7. Per germline, CDR1 SQVTM and CDR2 ANQGSEA. This CDR3 region has 13 residues. The CDR3, as DNA: TGCAGCGTTCTGAGACAGGGGAGAGAAAAACTGTTTTTT. Translated: CSVLRQGREKLFF.

This clonotype turned up a few times. A library prepared for alpha chains yielded this beta chain as an off-target read; its size is of little meaning. J is TRBJ2-2 and V is TRBV6-5; TRBD1 matches 9 bases. Unmatched junction bases numbered 0, after V lost 4 bases and J lost 3 bases. This CDR3 spans 14 amino acids. Germline CDR1 and CDR2: MNHEY and SVGAGI. CDR3 nucleotide sequence: TGTGCCAGCAGTTGGGACAGGGACACCGGGGAGCTGTTTTTT. Amino acid sequence: CASSWDRDTGELFF.

By proportion, this clonotype is medium-sized. This beta chain came through as a stray read in a library set up for alpha chains, and its size says little. The chain employs TRBV29-1 and TRBJ2-3, with D unresolved. This CDR3 region has 12 residues. Trimming shortened V by 7 bases and J by 5 bases, and 13 bases separated the two germline ends. Per the germline V gene, CDR1 is SQVTM and CDR2 is ANQGSEA. In DNA, the CDR3 is TGCAGCGCCCGCGGCGGCCTAGATACGCAGTATTTT. Translated, it gives CSARGGLDTQYF.